Listed below are T cell receptor beta chains from one sample, sequenced in a study of graft-versus-host responses after intestinal transplantation. Antigen specificity for these receptors is unknown. Some clones are missing from TCRdb's copy, which holds only in-frame ones; the method was immunoSEQ multiplex PCR. The table records fewer than 90,000 clones, about 94% of them present only once. Sequencing used unstimulated CD4+ T cells sorted from spleen or lymph node cells, obtained before transplant. Receptor source: a human donor who was the organ donor for an intestinal transplant. Both conserved end residues are part of each CDR3. Each record gives: V gene, J gene, D gene, clone size, CDR3 DNA, CDR3 protein. D genes are given only for firm matches. Size tells how often a clone was seen (once, few, many) or the class of an expanded clone, and some rows leave it out.

V: TRBV5-1
J: TRBJ2-3
D: .
size: .
DNA: TGCGCCAGCAGCTTGCTGGGGTCCCTGAGTACTAGCACAGATACGCAGTATTTT
CDR3: CASSLLGSLSTSTDTQYF

V: TRBV10-3
J: TRBJ2-7
D: TRBD1
size: .
DNA: TGTGCCATCAGTGGGGACGGGACAGGGGGGCGCGAGCAGTACTTC
CDR3: CAISGDGTGGREQYF

V: TRBV7-2
J: TRBJ2-5
D: TRBD2
size: .
DNA: TGTGCCAGCAGAGCGGGGGGAGAGACCCAGTACTTC
CDR3: CASRAGGETQYF

V: TRBV9
J: TRBJ1-1
D: .
size: .
DNA: TGTGCCAGCAGCGTAGCAGGGGCCCAAAAGACTGAAGCTTTCTTT
CDR3: CASSVAGAQKTEAFF

V: TRBV19
J: TRBJ2-2
D: .
size: .
DNA: TGTGCCAGTAGTATTTCGGGGAGCACCGGGGAGCTGTTTTTT
CDR3: CASSISGSTGELFF

V: TRBV5-1
J: TRBJ1-3
D: TRBD1
size: .
DNA: TGCGCCAGCAGCCAGAGACAGGGTGGCATCTCTGGAAACACCATATATTTT
CDR3: CASSQRQGGISGNTIYF

V: TRBV5-4
J: TRBJ2-5
D: .
size: .
DNA: TGTGCCAGCAGCCTAACCCCTCAGAAAGAGACCCAGTACTTC
CDR3: CASSLTPQKETQYF

V: TRBV19
J: TRBJ2-1
D: TRBD1
size: .
DNA: TGTGCCAGTAGTCCGGACAGGGGGGCAGGAGAGCAGTTCTTC
CDR3: CASSPDRGAGEQFF

V: TRBV30
J: TRBJ1-1
D: TRBD1
size: .
DNA: TGTGCCTGGACGGAGGGGGCGGAGAACACTGAAGCTTTCTTT
CDR3: CAWTEGAENTEAFF

V: TRBV5-1
J: TRBJ2-5
D: .
size: .
DNA: TGCGCCAGCAGCGCCCAAGAGACCCAGTACTTC
CDR3: CASSAQETQYF

V: TRBV5-5
J: TRBJ1-4
D: TRBD1
size: .
DNA: TGTGCCAGCAGCTGGACAGGGGACGACCCGGAAAAACTGTTTTTT
CDR3: CASSWTGDDPEKLFF

V: TRBV2
J: TRBJ1-1
D: .
size: .
DNA: TGTGCCAGCAGTGCGAGGGCTATAGGTGGAGGCACTGAAGCTTTCTTC
CDR3: CASSARAIGGGTEAFF

V: TRBV28
J: TRBJ1-5
D: .
size: .
DNA: TGTGCCAGCAGCCCGTTCAGAAGCAATCAGCCCCAGCATTTT
CDR3: CASSPFRSNQPQHF

V: TRBV19
J: TRBJ1-3
D: .
size: .
DNA: TGTGCCAGTAGTATTCTGGCGGCAGGACCTGGAAACACCATATATTTT
CDR3: CASSILAAGPGNTIYF

V: TRBV7-2
J: TRBJ2-7
D: TRBD1
size: .
DNA: TGTGCCAGCAGCTTCCCACGACAGGGGCCTTCCTACGAGCAGTACTTC
CDR3: CASSFPRQGPSYEQYF

V: TRBV6-5
J: TRBJ1-6
D: .
size: .
DNA: TGTGCCAGCAGTTACTCAAGTCTGAGGGTTAATTCACCCCTCCACTTT
CDR3: CASSYSSLRVNSPLHF

V: TRBV20-1
J: TRBJ1-6
D: .
size: .
DNA: TGCAGTGCTAGAGGAAGTTCACCCCTCCACTTT
CDR3: CSARGSSPLHF

V: TRBV28
J: TRBJ1-5
D: .
size: .
DNA: TGTGCCAGCAGTTTATCCCCTAACAGGGTGGATCAGCCCCAGCATTTT
CDR3: CASSLSPNRVDQPQHF

V: TRBV28
J: TRBJ1-4
D: TRBD1
size: .
DNA: TGTGCCAGCAGTCTGCGGGACAGACGTAATGAAAAACTGTTTTTT
CDR3: CASSLRDRRNEKLFF

V: TRBV7-8
J: TRBJ2-5
D: .
size: .
DNA: TGTGCCAGCAGCACTTTTACAGGACAAGAGACCCAGTACTTC
CDR3: CASSTFTGQETQYF

V: TRBV9
J: TRBJ1-5
D: .
size: .
DNA: TGTGCCAGCAGCGTAGCTGGGGGGAATCAGCCCCAGCATTTT
CDR3: CASSVAGGNQPQHF

V: TRBV7-2
J: TRBJ2-6
D: .
size: .
DNA: TGTGCCAGCAGCTTAGTTACCGGACAGTCTGGGGCCAACGTCCTGACTTTC
CDR3: CASSLVTGQSGANVLTF

V: TRBV11-3
J: TRBJ2-2
D: TRBD2
size: once
DNA: TGTGCCAGCAGCCATCGACGGGGGGGGAGCACCGGGGAGCTGTTTTTT
CDR3: CASSHRRGGSTGELFF

V: TRBV9
J: TRBJ2-3
D: .
size: .
DNA: TGTGCCAGCAGCGTAGCAGGCGGTTTATCGACAGATACGCAGTATTTT
CDR3: CASSVAGGLSTDTQYF

V: TRBV6-6
J: TRBJ2-3
D: TRBD1
size: once
DNA: TGTGCCAGCATCTCCCAGGGGGCTGGGACAGATACGCAGTATTTT
CDR3: CASISQGAGTDTQYF

V: TRBV6-1
J: TRBJ1-6
D: .
size: .
DNA: TGTGCCAGACCGCCTGACGGGGCCGATAATTCACCCCTCCACTTT
CDR3: CARPPDGADNSPLHF

V: TRBV28
J: TRBJ1-1
D: .
size: few
DNA: TGTGCCAGCAGCTCCGGGGGGTCGGATACTGAAGCTTTCTTT
CDR3: CASSSGGSDTEAFF

V: TRBV27
J: TRBJ1-5
D: .
size: .
DNA: TGTGCCAGCAGTTTATACAGGGATCAGCCCCAGCATTTT
CDR3: CASSLYRDQPQHF

V: TRBV30
J: TRBJ1-5
D: .
size: .
DNA: TGTGCCTGGTCTTTGTTATCGGGGAGCAATCAGCCCCAGCATTTT
CDR3: CAWSLLSGSNQPQHF

V: TRBV9
J: TRBJ1-1
D: .
size: .
DNA: TGTGCCAGCAGCGTATATGCATCGATGAACACTGAAGCTTTCTTT
CDR3: CASSVYASMNTEAFF

V: TRBV15
J: TRBJ1-4
D: .
size: .
DNA: TGTGCCACCAGCAATAACAGGGTTAATGAAAAACTGTTTTTT
CDR3: CATSNNRVNEKLFF

V: TRBV5-1
J: TRBJ1-1
D: .
size: .
DNA: TGCGCCAGCAGCTTGGGACGGCAGGAGGGGAACACTGAAGCTTTCTTT
CDR3: CASSLGRQEGNTEAFF

V: TRBV7-9
J: TRBJ1-5
D: TRBD1
size: .
DNA: TGTGCCAGCAGCTTAAGCGACAGGGTAATCCAGCCCCAGCATTTT
CDR3: CASSLSDRVIQPQHF

V: TRBV4-2
J: TRBJ2-5
D: .
size: .
DNA: TGTGCCAGCAGCCAACCGGGCGGAGAGACCCAGTACTTC
CDR3: CASSQPGGETQYF

V: TRBV11-3
J: TRBJ2-4
D: .
size: .
DNA: TGTGCCAGCAGCTTAGAACTTGGGTTAGCCAAAAACATTCAGTACTTC
CDR3: CASSLELGLAKNIQYF

V: TRBV15
J: TRBJ2-1
D: .
size: .
DNA: TGTGCCACCAGCAGAATCGGCTCCTACAATGAGCAGTTCTTC
CDR3: CATSRIGSYNEQFF

V: TRBV28
J: TRBJ1-1
D: .
size: .
DNA: TGTGCCAGTGAAATATACGGCACTGAAGCTTTCTTT
CDR3: CASEIYGTEAFF

V: TRBV7-9
J: TRBJ2-7
D: TRBD2
size: .
DNA: TGTGCCAGCACCCCCCGGGGGGGAAGCTCCTACGAGCAGTACTTC
CDR3: CASTPRGGSSYEQYF

V: TRBV18
J: TRBJ1-1
D: .
size: .
DNA: TGTGCCAGCTCACGGGCAGGTGGTATGGACACTGAAGCTTTCTTT
CDR3: CASSRAGGMDTEAFF

V: TRBV28
J: TRBJ1-4
D: TRBD1
size: once
DNA: TGTGCCAGCACCGGGACAGCCAATGAAAAACTGTTTTTT
CDR3: CASTGTANEKLFF

V: TRBV28
J: TRBJ1-5
D: .
size: .
DNA: TGTGCCAGCAGGTTAGGTGACAGCTCGCGGTCCCAGCATTTT
CDR3: CASRLGDSSRSQHF

V: TRBV28
J: TRBJ2-5
D: .
size: .
DNA: TGTGCCAGCAGCCTACTAGGGCAGACCCAGTACTTC
CDR3: CASSLLGQTQYF

V: TRBV18
J: TRBJ2-6
D: TRBD1
size: .
DNA: TGTGCCAGCTCACCAAACGGACAGGGCGTCGGCGACTCTGGGGCCAACGTCCTGACTTTC
CDR3: CASSPNGQGVGDSGANVLTF

V: TRBV11-2
J: TRBJ2-1
D: TRBD1
size: .
DNA: TGTGCCAGCAGCTTACCGGGACAGACATACAATGAGCAGTTCTTC
CDR3: CASSLPGQTYNEQFF

V: TRBV4-2
J: TRBJ2-7
D: .
size: .
DNA: TGTGCCAGCAGCCAAGATACGGGGTTTCCCCAGCAGTACTTC
CDR3: CASSQDTGFPQQYF

V: TRBV5-4
J: TRBJ2-5
D: TRBD2
size: .
DNA: TGTGCCAGCAGCCGCCCCAGCCAGCGGGGGGGCCGAGAGACCCAGTACTTC
CDR3: CASSRPSQRGGRETQYF

V: TRBV2
J: TRBJ2-7
D: .
size: .
DNA: TGTGCCAGCCCCCGGGACCGAAATTACGAGCAGTACTTC
CDR3: CASPRDRNYEQYF

V: TRBV7-9
J: TRBJ2-1
D: .
size: .
DNA: TGTGCCAGCAGCTCGGACAGAGACAATGAGCAGTTCTTC
CDR3: CASSSDRDNEQFF

V: TRBV5-6
J: TRBJ1-2
D: TRBD1
size: .
DNA: TGTGCCAGCAGCTTTCAGGGGGGGAACTATGGCTACACCTTC
CDR3: CASSFQGGNYGYTF

V: TRBV5-4
J: TRBJ1-4
D: .
size: .
DNA: TGTGCCAGCAGCCCCGGGGGGCTCAGTGAAAAACTGTTTTTT
CDR3: CASSPGGLSEKLFF

V: TRBV6-5
J: TRBJ2-7
D: .
size: .
DNA: TGTGCCAGCAGTTACCAGGGACAATCCTACGAGCAGTACTTC
CDR3: CASSYQGQSYEQYF

V: TRBV4-3
J: TRBJ1-5
D: .
size: .
DNA: TGCGCCAGCAGCCAAGAGCCAGGGGAGTTGGGCAATCAGCCCCAGCATTTT
CDR3: CASSQEPGELGNQPQHF

V: TRBV12-5
J: TRBJ2-5
D: .
size: once
DNA: TGTGCTAGTCCCCACAGGGAACCTCAAGAGACCCAGTACTTC
CDR3: CASPHREPQETQYF

V: TRBV10-1
J: TRBJ2-2
D: TRBD1
size: .
DNA: TGCGCCAGCAGTCAGGGGGCGCCGAACACCGGGGAGCTGTTTTTT
CDR3: CASSQGAPNTGELFF

V: TRBV5-4
J: TRBJ1-1
D: TRBD1
size: .
DNA: TGTGCCAGCAGCGGTTGGAAGGGGGCGAACACTGAAGCTTTCTTT
CDR3: CASSGWKGANTEAFF

V: TRBV7-9
J: TRBJ2-3
D: .
size: .
DNA: TGTGCCAGCAGCTTCAGGAAAAGCACAGATACGCAGTATTTT
CDR3: CASSFRKSTDTQYF

V: TRBV6-6
J: TRBJ2-5
D: .
size: .
DNA: TGTGCCAGCAGTCAGGGGCCCGAGACCCAGTACTTC
CDR3: CASSQGPETQYF

V: TRBV21-1
J: TRBJ1-2
D: .
size: .
DNA: TGTGCCAGCAGCCTAGAGGGCGGTACTTTCTATGGCTACACCTTC
CDR3: CASSLEGGTFYGYTF